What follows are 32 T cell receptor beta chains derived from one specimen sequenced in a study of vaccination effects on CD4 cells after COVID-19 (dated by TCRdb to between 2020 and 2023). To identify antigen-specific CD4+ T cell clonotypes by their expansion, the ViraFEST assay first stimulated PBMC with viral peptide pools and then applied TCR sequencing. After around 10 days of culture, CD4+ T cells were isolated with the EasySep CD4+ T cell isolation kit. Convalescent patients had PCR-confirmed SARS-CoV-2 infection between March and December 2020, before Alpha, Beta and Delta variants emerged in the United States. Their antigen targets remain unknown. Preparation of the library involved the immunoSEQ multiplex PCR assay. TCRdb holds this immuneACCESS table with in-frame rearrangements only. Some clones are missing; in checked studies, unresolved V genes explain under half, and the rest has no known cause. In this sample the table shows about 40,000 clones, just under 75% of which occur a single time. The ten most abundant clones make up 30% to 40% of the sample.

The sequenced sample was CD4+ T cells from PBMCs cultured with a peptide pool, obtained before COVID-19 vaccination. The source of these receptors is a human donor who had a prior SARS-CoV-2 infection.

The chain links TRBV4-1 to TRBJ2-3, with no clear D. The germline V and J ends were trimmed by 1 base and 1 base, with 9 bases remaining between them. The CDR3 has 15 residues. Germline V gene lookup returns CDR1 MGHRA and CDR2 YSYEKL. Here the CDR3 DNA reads TGCGCCAGCAGCCAAGTTGCTGGGGGCACAGATACGCAGTATTTT. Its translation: CASSQVAGGTDTQYF.

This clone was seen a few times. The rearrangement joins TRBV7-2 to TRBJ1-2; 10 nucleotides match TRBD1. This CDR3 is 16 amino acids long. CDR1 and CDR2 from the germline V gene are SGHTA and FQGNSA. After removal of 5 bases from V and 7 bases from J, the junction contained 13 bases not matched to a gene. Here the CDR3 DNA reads TGTGCCAGCAGCCCCCAGTCGTGGGGACAGGGGACTGGCTACACCTTC. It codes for CASSPQSWGQGTGYTF.

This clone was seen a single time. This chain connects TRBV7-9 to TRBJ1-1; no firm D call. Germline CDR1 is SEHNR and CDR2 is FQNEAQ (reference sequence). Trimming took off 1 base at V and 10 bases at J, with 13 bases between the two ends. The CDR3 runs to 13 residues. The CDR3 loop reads CASSLDGRRGAFF. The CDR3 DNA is TGTGCCAGCAGCTTAGATGGCAGAAGAGGAGCTTTCTTT. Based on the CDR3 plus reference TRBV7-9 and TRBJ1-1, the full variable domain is DTGVSQNPRHKITKRGQNVTFRCDPISEHNRLYWYRQTLGQGPEFLTYFQNEAQLEKSRLLSDRFSAERPKGSFSTLEIQRTEQGDSAMYLCASSLDGRRGAFFGQGTRLTVV.

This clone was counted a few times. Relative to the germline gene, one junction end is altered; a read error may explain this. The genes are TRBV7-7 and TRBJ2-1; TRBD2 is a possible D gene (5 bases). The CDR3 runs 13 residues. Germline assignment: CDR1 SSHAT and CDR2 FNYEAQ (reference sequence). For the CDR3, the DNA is TGTGCTAGCAGCTTAGCGCTGAACAATGAGCAGTTCTTC. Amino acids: CASSLALNNEQFF.

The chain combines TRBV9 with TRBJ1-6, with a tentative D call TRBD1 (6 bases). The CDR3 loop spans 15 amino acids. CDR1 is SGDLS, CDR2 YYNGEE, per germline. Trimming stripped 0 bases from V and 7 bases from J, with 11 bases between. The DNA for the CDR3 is TGTGCCAGCAGCGTAGAACAGGGCTGGAATTCACCCCTCCACTTT. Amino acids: CASSVEQGWNSPLHF.

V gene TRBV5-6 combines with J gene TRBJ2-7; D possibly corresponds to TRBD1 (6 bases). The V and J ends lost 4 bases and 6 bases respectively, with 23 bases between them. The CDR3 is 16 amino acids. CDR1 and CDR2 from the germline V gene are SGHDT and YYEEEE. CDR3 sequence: CASSLHTGNLDSEQYF. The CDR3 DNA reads TGTGCCAGCAGCCTACATACAGGGAACCTAGATAGCGAGCAGTACTTC.

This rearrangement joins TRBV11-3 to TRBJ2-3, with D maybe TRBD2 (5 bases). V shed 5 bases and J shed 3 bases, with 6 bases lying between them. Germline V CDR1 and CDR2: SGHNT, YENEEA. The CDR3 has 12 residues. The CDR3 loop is CASSTGTDTQYF. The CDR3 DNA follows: TGTGCCAGCAGCACGGGGACAGATACGCAGTATTTT.

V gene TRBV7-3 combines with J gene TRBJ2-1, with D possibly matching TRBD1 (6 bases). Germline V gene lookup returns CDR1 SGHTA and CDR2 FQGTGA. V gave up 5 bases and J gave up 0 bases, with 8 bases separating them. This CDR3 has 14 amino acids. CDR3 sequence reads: CASSQGHSYNEQFF. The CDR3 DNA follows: TGTGCCAGCAGCCAGGGACACTCCTACAATGAGCAGTTCTTC.

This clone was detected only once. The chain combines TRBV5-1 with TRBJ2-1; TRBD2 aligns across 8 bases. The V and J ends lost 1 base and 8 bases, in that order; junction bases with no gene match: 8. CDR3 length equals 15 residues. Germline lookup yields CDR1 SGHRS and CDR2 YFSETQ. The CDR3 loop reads CASSLRVSGTDEQFF. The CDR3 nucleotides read TGCGCCAGCAGCTTGCGGGTTAGCGGGACTGATGAGCAGTTCTTC. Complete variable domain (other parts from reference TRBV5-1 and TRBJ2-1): KAGVTQTPRYLIKTRGQQVTLSCSPISGHRSVSWYQQTPGQGLQFLFEYFSETQRNKGNFPGRFSGRQFSNSRSEMNVSTLELGDSALYLCASSLRVSGTDEQFFGPGTRLTVL.

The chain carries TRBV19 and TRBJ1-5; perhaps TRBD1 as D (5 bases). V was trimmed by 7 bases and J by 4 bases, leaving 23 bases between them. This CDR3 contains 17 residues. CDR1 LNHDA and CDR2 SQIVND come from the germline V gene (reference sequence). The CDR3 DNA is TGTGCCAGTATCTCATCGGGGGTTTCTATGGCAAATCAGCCCCAGCATTTT. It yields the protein CASISSGVSMANQPQHF.

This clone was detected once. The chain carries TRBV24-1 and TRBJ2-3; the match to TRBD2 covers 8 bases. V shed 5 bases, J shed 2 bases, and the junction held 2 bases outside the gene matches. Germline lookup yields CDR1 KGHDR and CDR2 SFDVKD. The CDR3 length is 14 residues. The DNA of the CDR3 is TGTGCCACCAGTGCTAGCGGGTCCACAGATACGCAGTATTTT. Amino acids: CATSASGSTDTQYF.

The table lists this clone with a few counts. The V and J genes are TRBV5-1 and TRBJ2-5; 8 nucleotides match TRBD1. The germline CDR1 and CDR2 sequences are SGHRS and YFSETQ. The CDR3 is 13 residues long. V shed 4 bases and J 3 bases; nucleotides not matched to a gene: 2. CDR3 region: CASSLTGEETQYF. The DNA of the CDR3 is TGCGCCAGCAGCCTGACAGGGGAAGAGACCCAGTACTTC.

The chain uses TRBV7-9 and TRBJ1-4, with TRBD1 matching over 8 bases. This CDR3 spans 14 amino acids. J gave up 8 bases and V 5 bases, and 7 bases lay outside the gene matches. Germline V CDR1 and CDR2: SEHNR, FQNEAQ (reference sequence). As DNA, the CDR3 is TGTGCCAGCAGCCTGGACAGGGTGTACGAAAAACTGTTTTTT. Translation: CASSLDRVYEKLFF.

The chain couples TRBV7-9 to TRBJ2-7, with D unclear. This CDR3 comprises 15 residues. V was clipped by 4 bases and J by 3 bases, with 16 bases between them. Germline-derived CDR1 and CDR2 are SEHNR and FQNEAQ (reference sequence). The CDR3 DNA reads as TGTGCCAGCAGCTCGGCCCAAGTACTGGACTACGAGCAGTACTTC. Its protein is CASSSAQVLDYEQYF.

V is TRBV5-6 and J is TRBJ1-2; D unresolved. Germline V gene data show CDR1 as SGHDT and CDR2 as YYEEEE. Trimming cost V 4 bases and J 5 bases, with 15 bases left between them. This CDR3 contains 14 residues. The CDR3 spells CASSDLEGWYGYTF. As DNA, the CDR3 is TGTGCCAGCAGCGATTTGGAGGGATGGTATGGCTACACCTTC.

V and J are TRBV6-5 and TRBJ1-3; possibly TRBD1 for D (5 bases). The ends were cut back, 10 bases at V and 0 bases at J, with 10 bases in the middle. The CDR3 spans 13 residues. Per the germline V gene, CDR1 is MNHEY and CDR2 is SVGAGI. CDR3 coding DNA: TGTGCCACCGTTGACAGCTCTGGAAACACCATATATTTT. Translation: CATVDSSGNTIYF.

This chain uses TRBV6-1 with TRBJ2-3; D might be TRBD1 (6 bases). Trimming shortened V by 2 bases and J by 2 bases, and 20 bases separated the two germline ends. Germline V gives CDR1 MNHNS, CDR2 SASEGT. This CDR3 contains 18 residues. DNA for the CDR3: TGTGCCAGCAGTGAACTAGGGACAAGTCTCTCGTCCACAGATACGCAGTATTTT. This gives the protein CASSELGTSLSSTDTQYF.

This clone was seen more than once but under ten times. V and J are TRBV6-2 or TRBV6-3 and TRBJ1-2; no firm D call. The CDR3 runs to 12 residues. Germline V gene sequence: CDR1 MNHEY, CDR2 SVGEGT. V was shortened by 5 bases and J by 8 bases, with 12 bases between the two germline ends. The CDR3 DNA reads TGTGCCAGCAGTCCCCGGACGACCGGCTACACCTTC. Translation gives CASSPRTTGYTF.

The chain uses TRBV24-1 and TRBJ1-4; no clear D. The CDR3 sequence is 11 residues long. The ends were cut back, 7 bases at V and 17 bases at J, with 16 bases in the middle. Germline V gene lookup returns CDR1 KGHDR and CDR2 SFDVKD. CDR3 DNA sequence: TGTGCCACCAGGGTAGCCGGGGAAATCTTTTTT. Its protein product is CATRVAGEIFF.

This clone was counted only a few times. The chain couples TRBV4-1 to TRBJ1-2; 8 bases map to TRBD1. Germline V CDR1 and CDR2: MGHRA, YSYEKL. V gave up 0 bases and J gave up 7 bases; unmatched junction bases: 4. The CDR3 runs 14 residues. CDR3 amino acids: CASSQDRGRGGYTF. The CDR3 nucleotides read TGCGCCAGCAGCCAAGACAGGGGGCGCGGTGGCTACACCTTC.

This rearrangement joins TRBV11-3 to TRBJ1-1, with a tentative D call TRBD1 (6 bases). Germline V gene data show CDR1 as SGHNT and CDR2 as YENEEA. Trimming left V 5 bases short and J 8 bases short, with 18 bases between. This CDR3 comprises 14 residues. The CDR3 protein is CASSRGAGDTEAFF. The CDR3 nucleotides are TGTGCCAGCAGCCGGGGGGCAGGAGATACAGAAGCTTTCTTT.

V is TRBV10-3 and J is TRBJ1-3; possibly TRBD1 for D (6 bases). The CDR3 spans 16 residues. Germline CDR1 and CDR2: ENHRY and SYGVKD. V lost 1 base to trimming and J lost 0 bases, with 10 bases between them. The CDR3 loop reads CAISEWGAVSGNTIYF. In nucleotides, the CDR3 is TGTGCCATCAGTGAGTGGGGGGCCGTCTCTGGAAACACCATATATTTT.

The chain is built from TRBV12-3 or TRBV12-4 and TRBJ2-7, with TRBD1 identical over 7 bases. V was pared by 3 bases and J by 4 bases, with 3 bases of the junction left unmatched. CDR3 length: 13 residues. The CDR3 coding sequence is TGTGCCAGCAGTTTTAACAGGGGTTACGAGCAGTACTTC. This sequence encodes CASSFNRGYEQYF.

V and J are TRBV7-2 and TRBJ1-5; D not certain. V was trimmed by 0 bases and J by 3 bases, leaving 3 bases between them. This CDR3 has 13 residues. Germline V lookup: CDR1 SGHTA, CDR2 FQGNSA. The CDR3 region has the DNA TGTGCCAGCAGCTTAGCAGTCAATCAGCCCCAGCATTTT. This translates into CASSLAVNQPQHF.

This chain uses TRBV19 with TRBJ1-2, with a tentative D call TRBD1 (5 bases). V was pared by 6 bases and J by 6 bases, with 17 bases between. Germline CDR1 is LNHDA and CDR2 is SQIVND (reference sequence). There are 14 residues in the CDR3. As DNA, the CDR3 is TGTGCCAGTAGCCCCGTGACCAGGGTTAATGGCTACACCTTC. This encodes CASSPVTRVNGYTF.

The CDR3 region has the DNA TGCGCCAGCAGCTTGTACAACTACGAGCAGTACTTC. Translated: CASSLYNYEQYF. V and J are TRBV5-1 and TRBJ2-7, with D unresolved. The germline CDR1 and CDR2 sequences are SGHRS and YFSETQ. V was pared by 1 base and J by 3 bases, with 5 bases between. This CDR3 is built from 12 residues.

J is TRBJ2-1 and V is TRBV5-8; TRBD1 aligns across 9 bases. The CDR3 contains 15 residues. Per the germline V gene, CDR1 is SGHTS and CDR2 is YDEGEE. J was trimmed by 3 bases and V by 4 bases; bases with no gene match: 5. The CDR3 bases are TGTGCCAGCAGCCTGGGGACAGGGAGCTACAATGAGCAGTTCTTC. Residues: CASSLGTGSYNEQFF.

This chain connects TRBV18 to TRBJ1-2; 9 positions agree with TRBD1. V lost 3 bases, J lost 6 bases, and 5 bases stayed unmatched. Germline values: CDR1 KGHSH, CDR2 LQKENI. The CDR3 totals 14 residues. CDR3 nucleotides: TGTGCCAGCTCACCCTTCGACAGGGGGGATGGCTACACCTTC. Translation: CASSPFDRGDGYTF.

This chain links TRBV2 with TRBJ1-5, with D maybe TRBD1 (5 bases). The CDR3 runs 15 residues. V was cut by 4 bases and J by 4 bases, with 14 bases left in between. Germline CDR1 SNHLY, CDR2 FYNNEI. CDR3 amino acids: CASSGMTVGNQPQHF. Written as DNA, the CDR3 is TGTGCCAGCAGTGGAATGACAGTAGGAAATCAGCCCCAGCATTTT.

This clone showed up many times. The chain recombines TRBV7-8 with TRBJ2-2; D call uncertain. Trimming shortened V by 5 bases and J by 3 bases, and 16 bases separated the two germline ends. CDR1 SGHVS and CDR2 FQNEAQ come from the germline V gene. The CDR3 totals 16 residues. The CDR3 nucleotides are TGTGCCAGCAGCCTCTCTAGTTCTAGGTACACCGGGGAGCTGTTTTTT. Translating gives CASSLSSSRYTGELFF.

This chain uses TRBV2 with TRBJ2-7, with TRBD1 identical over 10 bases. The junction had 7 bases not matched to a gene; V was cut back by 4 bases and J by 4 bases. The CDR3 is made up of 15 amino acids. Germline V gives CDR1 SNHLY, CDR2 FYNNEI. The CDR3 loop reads CASSAQDRGSYEQYF. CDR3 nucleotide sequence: TGTGCCAGCAGTGCCCAGGACAGGGGGTCGTACGAGCAGTACTTC.

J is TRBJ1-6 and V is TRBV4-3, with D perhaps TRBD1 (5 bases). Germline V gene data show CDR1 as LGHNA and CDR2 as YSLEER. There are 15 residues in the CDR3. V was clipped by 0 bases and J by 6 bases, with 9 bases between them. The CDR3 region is CASSQERDFNSPLHF. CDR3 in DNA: TGCGCCAGCAGCCAAGAAAGGGACTTTAATTCACCCCTCCACTTT.